This is a list of T cell receptor beta chains from one sample in a study of T cells after yellow fever vaccination. In TCRdb, the 5' RACE reads were re-called with MiXCR into one record per CDR3 protein. The repertoire consists of roughly 300,000 distinct CDR3 sequences, with roughly 7% occurring once and the leading ten covering roughly a sixth. Sequenced material: PBMCs, taken roughly 47 days after the first yellow fever vaccination. The source of these receptors is a man aged 18 to 29 who received the YFV17D yellow fever vaccine. CDR3s include the opening cysteine and the closing phenylalanine or tryptophan.

v_gene	CDR3aa
TRBV10-3	CAISDNLQETQYF
TRBV7-2	CASSLAGSQGQETQYF
TRBV20-1	CRAWAGGDTEAFF
TRBV25-1	CASSHLTDTQYF
TRBV30	CAWSVGPGLNTEAFF
TRBV6-2/TRBV6-3	CASSLSRTYTDTQYF
TRBV6-1	CASSPRRQAEAFF
TRBV20-1	CSARGHSPSSGANVLTF
TRBV14	CASSQEYRSSYEQYF
TRBV6-2/TRBV6-3	CASKGLAGADEQFF
TRBV12-3/TRBV12-4	CTSSPSTGGMEAKNIQYF
TRBV20-1	CSARDPSGSAGEQYF
TRBV14	CASSQVDRGESSYNEQFF
TRBV7-2	CASSLDPAHNEQFF
TRBV5-1	CASRVRTSSYNEQFF
TRBV12-3/TRBV12-4	CASSLQSGLRTEAFF
TRBV7-2	CASSSHPIGGEQYF
TRBV29-1	CSVEGGLTRYGYTF